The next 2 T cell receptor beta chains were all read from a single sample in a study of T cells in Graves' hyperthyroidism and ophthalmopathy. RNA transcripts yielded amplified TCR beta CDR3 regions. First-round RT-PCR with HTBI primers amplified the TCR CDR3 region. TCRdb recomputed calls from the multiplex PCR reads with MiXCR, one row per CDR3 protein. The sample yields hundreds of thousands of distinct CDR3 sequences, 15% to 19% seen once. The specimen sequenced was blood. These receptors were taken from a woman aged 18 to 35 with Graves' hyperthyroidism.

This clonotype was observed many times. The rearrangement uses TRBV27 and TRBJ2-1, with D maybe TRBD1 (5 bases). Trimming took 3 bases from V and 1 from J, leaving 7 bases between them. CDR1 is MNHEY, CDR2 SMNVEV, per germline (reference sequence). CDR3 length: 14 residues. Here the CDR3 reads CASSFRDSYNEQFF. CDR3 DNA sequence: TGTGCCAGCAGTTTCAGGGATTCCTACAATGAGCAGTTCTTC.

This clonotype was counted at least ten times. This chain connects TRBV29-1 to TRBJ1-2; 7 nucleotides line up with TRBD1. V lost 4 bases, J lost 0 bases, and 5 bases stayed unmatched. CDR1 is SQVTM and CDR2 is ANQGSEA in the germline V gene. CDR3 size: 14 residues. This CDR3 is CSVGDRNSNYGYTF. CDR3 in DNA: TGCAGCGTTGGGGACAGAAACTCTAACTATGGCTACACCTTC.